This T cell receptor beta chain was profiled in a study of CD8 T cells in Susac syndrome. Study background: At the time of blood draw, patients with Susac syndrome were therapy-naive, receiving corticosteroids, or receiving intravenous immunoglobulin alone.

CD8+ and CD4+ T cells were negatively isolated; TEMRA cells were FACS-enriched. When the RNA was reverse transcribed, random hexamers were used with an input of roughly 0.45 to 1 ug. Multiplex immunoSEQ PCR targeted 54 Vbeta and 13 Jbeta TCR beta segments. TCRdb reanalysed the immunoSEQ multiplex PCR reads using MiXCR and keeps one entry per CDR3 protein. The data contain 75,000 to 95,000 distinct CDR3 sequences, approximately 96% of them seen just once; the ten biggest clones take up 0.5% to 0.8%. Concerning this clonotype: Its specificity is unknown.

Looked up from germline, CDR1 is DFQATT and CDR2 is SNEGSKA (reference sequence). The CDR3 loop spans 13 amino acids. V was cut by 2 bases and J by 7 bases, with 15 bases left in between. Overall study findings and caveats: The study found that Susac CD8+ clonal expansion peaked in TEMRA cells and active patients.

The material sequenced was CD8+ T cells from PBMCs. The V gene is TRBV20-1, the J gene TRBJ2-7; maybe TRBD1 (5 bases). This sequence was found in a human donor with Susac syndrome. The CDR3 DNA follows: TGCAGTGCTAGAAACCCCAGGGCGCAGGAGCAGTACTTC. Its translation: CSARNPRAQEQYF.